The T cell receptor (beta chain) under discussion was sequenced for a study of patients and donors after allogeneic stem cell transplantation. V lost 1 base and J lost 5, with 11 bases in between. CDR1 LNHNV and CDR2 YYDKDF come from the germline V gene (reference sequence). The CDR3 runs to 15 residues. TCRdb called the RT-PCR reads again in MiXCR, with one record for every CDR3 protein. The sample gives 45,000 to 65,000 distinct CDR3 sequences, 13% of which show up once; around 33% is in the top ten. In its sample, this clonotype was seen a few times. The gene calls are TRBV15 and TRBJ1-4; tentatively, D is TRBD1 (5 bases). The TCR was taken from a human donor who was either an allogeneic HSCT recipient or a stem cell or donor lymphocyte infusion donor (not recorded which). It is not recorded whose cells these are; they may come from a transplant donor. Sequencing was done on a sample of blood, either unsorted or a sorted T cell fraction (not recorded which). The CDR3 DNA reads TGTGCCACCAGCAGAGTCGGGACGGGAAATGAAAAACTGTTTTTT. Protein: CATSRVGTGNEKLFF.